This TCR beta chain was documented in a study of tumor-infiltrating lymphocytes in primary liver carcinoma. A note on this clonotype: What it recognizes is unknown.

RNA isolated from unsorted whole blood supplied the blood RNA, with germline DNA also extracted. Overall study findings and caveats: Whereas tumor region pairs overlapped more, tumor-adjacent and tumor-blood pairs overlapped less.

Reverse transcription of around 500 ng total RNA with a constant-region primer produced TCR beta cDNA. Sequencing libraries for TCR beta derived from three nested multiplex PCR rounds that used slightly modified ARM-PCR. A C-beta reverse primer was combined with TRBV1-TRBV30 forward primers in the first two PCR rounds, and each round had approximately 9 cycles. TCRdb re-called the multiplex PCR reads with MiXCR, one entry per CDR3 protein. The data show about 300,000 distinct CDR3 sequences, with about 60% seen just once and approximately 9.4% held by the top ten. The V gene lost 4 bases and the J gene lost 1 base, with 8 bases spanning the gap. Germline CDR1 reads SGHKS; CDR2 reads YYEKEE (reference sequence). The CDR3 length is 13 residues.

The clonotype was recovered from a man aged 40-55 years with primary liver carcinoma and hepatitis B virus infection. The specimen was peripheral blood. The rearrangement uses TRBV5-5 and TRBJ1-1; no reliable D call. The CDR3 loop reads CASSGHPNTEAFF. For the CDR3, the DNA is TGTGCCAGCAGCGGGCATCCGAACACTGAAGCTTTCTTT. Combining the CDR3 with reference TRBV5-5 and TRBJ1-1 gives the whole variable domain DAGVTQSPTHLIKTRGQQVTLRCSPISGHKSVSWYQQVLGQGPQFIFQYYEKEERGRGNFPDRFSARQFPNYSSELNVNALLLGDSALYLCASSGHPNTEAFFGQGTRLTVV.